Following are 4 T cell receptor beta chains from one sample sequenced in a study of T cells expressing NK-cell markers (dated by TCRdb to 2020 to 2021). Library method: 5' RACE. The sequencer listed for this sample is Illumina HiSeq 2000. TCRdb reprocessed the reads, and each CDR3 protein sequence is entered once, without DNA. This sample's table contains about 160,000 distinct CDR3 sequences. The ten largest clones add up to around 20% of the sample. The sequencing sample was made of blood T cells: a sorted CD56 or NKG2C T cell subset, CD4+ or CD8+ T cells, or bulk PBMC T cells (not recorded which). Source of these receptors: a man aged 18 to 69 in good health.

The chain couples TRBV20-1 to TRBJ2-7; the D call of TRBD2 rests on TCRdb alone, since no DNA is present to check it. Germline V gene sequence: CDR1 DFQATT, CDR2 SNEGSKA (reference sequence). This CDR3 contains 15 residues. CDR3 in amino acids: CSASRSGGAGDEQYF.

This chain links TRBV12-3 or TRBV12-4 with TRBJ1-2; TCRdb's assignment of TRBD1 cannot be checked, as there is no DNA. The CDR3 has 16 residues. Here the CDR3 reads CASSLYPTGSNYGYTF.

The CDR3 protein is CAIRNIGIYEQYF. The chain carries TRBV10-3 and TRBJ2-7. Germline V gives CDR1 ENHRY, CDR2 SYGVKD. CDR3 length: 13 residues.

The chain carries TRBV9 and TRBJ2-5; the D gene TCRdb calls, TRBD2, cannot be checked with no DNA. Germline assignment: CDR1 SGDLS and CDR2 YYNGEE. This CDR3 has 14 amino acids. The CDR3: CASSQSLRGETQYF.